The rows below give T cell receptor beta chains drawn from one sample of a study of T cell changes during pregnancy in multiple sclerosis. Sequencing used immunoSEQ multiplex PCR; TCRdb keeps in-frame clones, though not all of them. The table has around 60,000 clones, around 94% seen once. Specimen: CD8+ T cells from peripheral blood mononuclear cells, collected in the third trimester of pregnancy. The receptors were sampled from a female donor with multiple sclerosis, enrolled in a pregnancy study. CDR3s include the opening cysteine and the closing phenylalanine or tryptophan. A D gene is named only where the DNA matches it firmly. Where a row states a size, it is once, few, many or the class of an expanded clone; other rows omit it.

j_call v_call clone_size d_call cdr3_length cdr3_aa cdr3_nt
TRBJ2-7 TRBV28 NA TRBD2 14 CASSLSGISYEQYF TGTGCCAGCAGTTTAAGCGGGATCTCCTACGAGCAGTACTTC
TRBJ1-2 TRBV2 NA NA 13 CASSGDFTYGYTF TGTGCCAGCAGTGGGGACTTTACCTATGGCTACACCTTC
TRBJ2-6 TRBV30 NA NA 16 CAWIDRPLRGANVLTF TGTGCCTGGATCGACAGGCCTCTTCGGGGGGCCAACGTCCTGACTTTC
TRBJ1-2 TRBV27 NA NA 15 CASSFYGGASYGYTF TGTGCCAGCAGTTTTTATGGGGGCGCAAGCTATGGCTACACCTTC
TRBJ1-2 TRBV5-6 NA TRBD1 13 CASSTGTVGGYTF TGTGCCAGCAGCACCGGGACAGTTGGGGGCTACACCTTC
TRBJ2-3 TRBV2 NA NA 15 CASRDGQISTDTQYF TGTGCCAGCAGGGATGGACAGATTAGCACAGATACGCAGTATTTT
TRBJ2-7 TRBV29-1 NA NA 13 CSVGGDRYYEQYF TGCAGCGTGGGGGGGGACAGGTACTACGAGCAGTACTTC
TRBJ2-3 TRBV7-9 NA NA 16 CASSLVVVRSTDTQYF TGTGCCAGCAGCTTAGTAGTGGTGCGGTCCACAGATACGCAGTATTTT
TRBJ2-5 TRBV2 NA TRBD2 14 CASSKSGSGETQYF TGTGCCAGCAGTAAGAGCGGGAGCGGTGAGACCCAGTACTTC
TRBJ2-1 TRBV7-3 NA TRBD2 18 CASSSPTSGGSSYNEQFF TGTGCCAGCAGCTCCCCGACTAGCGGGGGGAGCTCCTACAATGAGCAGTTCTTC
TRBJ2-3 TRBV4-2 NA NA 14 CASSQETPGDTQYF TGTGCCAGCAGCCAAGAGACCCCGGGAGATACGCAGTATTTT
TRBJ2-7 TRBV19 NA NA 14 CASSIAGMAYEQYF TGTGCCAGTAGTATCGCAGGGATGGCCTACGAGCAGTACTTC
TRBJ1-5 TRBV5-6 NA TRBD1 18 CASSMRRDSLSPHQPQHF TGTGCCAGCAGCATGCGCCGGGACAGCTTGTCCCCCCATCAGCCCCAGCATTTT
TRBJ2-7 TRBV11-2 NA NA 16 CASSLGYRGSSYEQYF TGTGCCAGCAGCTTAGGCTATAGAGGCAGCTCCTACGAGCAGTACTTC
TRBJ1-4 TRBV19 NA TRBD1 13 CASSLDREEKLFF TGTGCCAGTAGCCTGGACAGGGAAGAAAAACTGTTTTTT
TRBJ1-5 TRBV6-1 NA NA 14 CASNRDSNNQPQHF TGTGCCAGCAATAGAGACAGTAACAATCAGCCCCAGCATTTT
TRBJ2-1 TRBV9 once TRBD2 13 CASSNSGNFEQFF TGTGCCAGCAGCAATAGCGGGAATTTTGAGCAGTTCTTC
TRBJ1-5 TRBV5-8 NA TRBD1 18 CASSLGSGHRGLGQPQHF TGTGCCAGCAGCTTGGGGTCCGGGCACAGGGGGTTGGGTCAGCCCCAGCATTTT
TRBJ2-7 TRBV7-9 NA NA 12 CASSLVGYEQYF TGTGCCAGCAGCTTGGTCGGCTACGAGCAGTACTTC
TRBJ2-3 TRBV7-2 NA TRBD2 17 CASSLSLSGSRTDTQYF TGTGCCAGCAGCTTATCCCTTAGCGGGAGTCGAACAGATACGCAGTATTTT
TRBJ2-7 TRBV5-8 once TRBD2 18 CASSLVLAGRETTYEQYF TGTGCCAGCAGCTTGGTCCTAGCGGGGCGAGAGACTACCTACGAGCAGTACTTC
TRBJ1-2 TRBV6-1 NA TRBD1 13 CASSGTGVSGYTF TGTGCCAGCAGTGGGACAGGGGTTTCTGGCTACACCTTC
TRBJ1-3 TRBV27 NA NA 15 CASSLRGSAGNTIYF TGTGCCAGCAGTTTAAGGGGGTCTGCTGGAAACACCATATATTTT
TRBJ2-3 TRBV7-9 NA TRBD1 15 CASSSPDREADTQYF TGTGCCAGCAGCTCTCCGGACAGGGAGGCAGATACGCAGTATTTT
TRBJ2-7 TRBV14 NA TRBD2 15 CASSLGPGLGYEQYF TGTGCCAGCAGCCTTGGTCCGGGACTAGGATACGAGCAGTACTTC
TRBJ1-2 TRBV20-1 NA NA 11 CSARDERGYTF TGCAGTGCTAGAGATGAGAGGGGCTACACCTTC
TRBJ2-5 TRBV19 NA TRBD2 14 CASRLAGERETQYF TGTGCCAGTAGGCTAGCGGGAGAACGAGAGACCCAGTACTTC
TRBJ2-7 TRBV29-1 NA TRBD1 12 CSGLTGVAEQYF TGCAGCGGGCTGACAGGGGTGGCCGAGCAGTACTTC
TRBJ1-1 TRBV5-1 NA TRBD1 15 CASSLGQGLNTEAFF TGCGCCAGCAGCTTGGGACAGGGTTTGAACACTGAAGCTTTCTTT
TRBJ1-1 TRBV10-2 NA TRBD1 14 CASSLTGENTEAFF TGCGCCAGCAGCTTGACAGGGGAGAACACTGAAGCTTTCTTT
TRBJ1-1 TRBV19 NA NA 15 CASSPRQEIWTEAFF TGTGCCAGTAGTCCCCGACAGGAGATTTGGACTGAAGCTTTCTTT
TRBJ1-2 TRBV5-6 NA TRBD1 14 CASSSGQGAYGYTF TGTGCCAGCAGCTCCGGACAGGGGGCCTATGGCTACACCTTC
TRBJ2-2 TRBV10-1 NA NA 15 CASSETGPNTGELFF TGCGCCAGCAGTGAGACAGGGCCGAACACCGGGGAGCTGTTTTTT
TRBJ1-2 TRBV2 once NA 14 CASSEGKFNYGYTF TGTGCCAGCAGTGAGGGCAAGTTTAACTATGGCTACACCTTC
TRBJ2-1 TRBV4-3 NA NA 15 CASSQFSSVQNEQFF TGCGCCAGCAGCCAATTTAGCAGCGTACAAAATGAGCAGTTCTTC
TRBJ2-1 TRBV7-2 NA TRBD2 14 CASSLAGGPNEQFF TGTGCCAGCAGCCTAGCGGGAGGCCCCAATGAGCAGTTCTTC
TRBJ2-7 TRBV7-9 once TRBD1 14 CASSSDRGPYEQYF TGTGCCAGCAGTTCTGACAGGGGCCCCTACGAGCAGTACTTC
TRBJ2-1 TRBV5-4 NA TRBD1 12 CASKGADNEQFF TGTGCCAGCAAGGGGGCTGACAATGAGCAGTTCTTC
TRBJ2-7 TRBV16 NA TRBD2 14 CASSKGREYYEQYF TGTGCCAGCAGCAAGGGGAGGGAGTACTACGAGCAGTACTTC
TRBJ2-7 TRBV28 NA TRBD2 15 CASSLTSGSIYEQYF TGTGCCAGCAGTTTAACTAGCGGGAGTATCTACGAGCAGTACTTC
TRBJ2-7 TRBV19 few NA 14 CASSIRGAAYEQYF TGTGCCAGTAGTATCCGGGGGGCAGCCTACGAGCAGTACTTC
TRBJ2-5 TRBV9 once NA 15 CASSAEDFGGRPQYF TGTGCCAGCAGCGCCGAAGACTTCGGAGGACGGCCCCAGTACTTC
TRBJ2-7 TRBV11-2 once NA 14 CASSPTGSSYEQYF TGTGCCAGCAGCCCTACAGGGTCCTCCTACGAGCAGTACTTC
TRBJ2-2 TRBV19 NA NA 15 CASSLGQQMSGELFF TGTGCCAGTAGTCTTGGACAGCAAATGTCCGGGGAGCTGTTTTTT
TRBJ2-7 TRBV6-6 NA TRBD2 15 CASSVILAGVGEQYF TGTGCCAGCAGTGTCATACTAGCGGGAGTTGGTGAGCAGTACTTC
TRBJ2-1 TRBV11-3 once TRBD2 16 CASSPLAGAPWDEQFF TGTGCCAGCAGCCCTTTAGCGGGAGCCCCGTGGGATGAGCAGTTCTTC
TRBJ2-5 TRBV7-8 NA TRBD2 17 CASSPGLAGDGQETQYF TGTGCCAGCAGTCCGGGACTAGCGGGAGACGGGCAAGAGACCCAGTACTTC
TRBJ2-7 TRBV7-9 NA NA 15 CASSLALGLMDEQYF TGTGCCAGCAGCTTAGCGCTGGGGCTGATGGACGAGCAGTACTTC
TRBJ2-1 TRBV5-1 NA NA 15 CASSLALRHYNEQFF TGCGCCAGCAGCTTGGCCTTGCGCCACTACAATGAGCAGTTCTTC
TRBJ2-7 TRBV11-2 NA TRBD2 16 CASSLGPGTSGNEQYF TGTGCCAGCAGCTTAGGCCCCGGGACTAGCGGGAACGAGCAGTACTTC
TRBJ1-1 TRBV5-1 NA NA 14 CASSLVRGNTEAFF TGCGCCAGCAGCTTGGTACGGGGAAACACTGAAGCTTTCTTT
TRBJ2-7 TRBV30 NA TRBD2 16 CAWSAPPGLAKGEQYF TGTGCCTGGAGTGCCCCTCCGGGACTAGCGAAGGGCGAGCAGTACTTC
TRBJ2-7 TRBV27 NA NA 15 CASSLTGLVVDEQYF TGTGCCAGCAGTTTGACTGGACTGGTGGTCGACGAGCAGTACTTC